This TCR beta chain was sequenced during a study of blood T cells in healthy people across ages. Overall study findings and caveats: A strong correlation between TCR beta diversity and naive T cell percentage was seen. It was held that diversity estimates obtained from one million T cells represented underestimates. The recorded TCR beta diversity per million T cells decreased in a roughly linear manner with age.

A second PCR of roughly 6 to 12 cycles used a sample-barcoded 5' primer and a J-beta primer mix. Each cDNA molecule carried a tag from a template-switch adaptor that contained 12 random nucleotides. TCRdb redid the calling of the 5' RACE reads with MiXCR, one entry per CDR3 protein. The sample has approximately 800,000 distinct CDR3 sequences, more than 50% seen once. A remark on this clonotype: Its target is not known.

This CDR3 is built from 13 residues. The germline CDR1 and CDR2 sequences are DFQATT and SNEGSKA (reference sequence). V lost 5 bases and J 6 bases, leaving 16 bases between the germline ends. The TCR was taken from a man aged 35-49 years in good health. The rearrangement uses TRBV20-1 and TRBJ1-2, with a tentative D call TRBD1 (6 bases). The sequenced material came from blood. The CDR3 here is CSARTEQGNGYTF. The CDR3 DNA sequence: TGCAGTGCTCGGACGGAACAGGGAAATGGCTACACCTTC.